One and the same sample provided the 14 T cell receptor beta chains below, sequenced in a study of T cells in Graves' hyperthyroidism and ophthalmopathy. The TCR beta CDR3 regions underwent amplification using RNA transcripts as the source. TCR CDR3 regions were first amplified by RT-PCR with HTBI primers. TCRdb itself ran the multiplex PCR reads through MiXCR, one entry per CDR3 protein. Of around 250,000 distinct CDR3 sequences listed, less than 15% were seen once; the top ten hold about an eighth. Sequencing input: blood. The receptors were gathered from a woman aged 35 to 49 with Graves' hyperthyroidism that later progressed to Graves' ophthalmopathy.

This clonotype has ten or more counts. The rearrangement uses TRBV11-2 and TRBJ2-7; D tentatively reads TRBD1 or TRBD2 (5 bases each). This CDR3 spans 16 amino acids. V was shortened by 8 bases and J by 3 bases, with 23 bases between the two germline ends. The germline gives CDR1 SGHAT, CDR2 FQNNGV. This CDR3 is CASSSLGPPLGYEQYF. Written as DNA, the CDR3 is TGTGCCAGCTCTAGCTTGGGACCGCCTTTGGGCTACGAGCAGTACTTC.

At least ten counts were recorded for this clonotype. The genes are TRBV20-1 and TRBJ1-2; 7 bases are a match to TRBD1. The germline V gene has CDR1 DFQATT and CDR2 SNEGSKA (reference sequence). Trimming cost V 4 bases and J 5 bases; bases outside gene matches: 13. The CDR3 consists of 15 residues. The chain's CDR3 is CSAKPLTGPWYGYTF. As DNA, the CDR3 is TGCAGTGCTAAACCCCTGACAGGGCCATGGTATGGCTACACCTTC.

This clonotype has a handful of counts. The chain links TRBV20-1 to TRBJ1-6; TRBD1 agrees at 7 bases. In germline, CDR1 is DFQATT, CDR2 SNEGSKA (reference sequence). The CDR3 has 13 amino acids. V shed 5 bases, J shed 12 bases, and the junction held 10 bases outside the gene matches. Here the CDR3 reads CSAPDRVDGPLHF. In DNA form, the CDR3 reads TGCAGTGCTCCCGACAGGGTGGATGGACCCCTCCACTTT.

This clonotype was detected only a few times. The chain carries TRBV2 and TRBJ2-1; D may be TRBD1 or TRBD2 (6 bases each). Per germline, CDR1 SNHLY and CDR2 FYNNEI. Trimming pared 4 bases from V and 5 bases from J, leaving 12 bases between. This CDR3 has 14 residues. The CDR3 region is CASSGGARNNEQFF. CDR3 coding DNA: TGTGCCAGCAGTGGGGGGGCGCGGAACAATGAGCAGTTCTTC. Variable domain in full (rest from reference TRBV2 and TRBJ2-1): EPEVTQTPSHQVTQMGQEVILRCVPISNHLYFYWYRQILGQKVEFLVSFYNNEISEKSEIFDDQFSVERPDGSNFTLKIRSTKLEDSAMYFCASSGGARNNEQFFGPGTRLTVL.

This clonotype has ten or more counts. J is TRBJ2-7 and V is TRBV3-1, with D possibly TRBD1 on 6 matching bases. The CDR3 is 16 residues long. Germline V gene sequence: CDR1 LGHDT, CDR2 YNNKEL (reference sequence). Trimming shortened V by 3 bases and J by 3 bases, and 18 bases separated the two germline ends. CDR3 amino acids: CASSHTRGTQDYEQYF. For the CDR3, the DNA is TGTGCCAGCAGCCATACAAGAGGGACACAGGACTACGAGCAGTACTTC.

This clonotype has a count of ten or more. The chain recombines TRBV3-1 with TRBJ1-4; a possible D gene is TRBD1 (5 bases). The CDR3 runs 14 residues. V shed 8 bases and J shed 3 bases, with 13 bases lying between them. CDR1 LGHDT and CDR2 YNNKEL come from the germline V gene (reference sequence). The CDR3 loop is CASGGKEANEKLFF. For the CDR3, the DNA is TGTGCCAGCGGGGGAAAGGAAGCTAATGAAAAACTGTTTTTT.

This clonotype appeared many times. The rearrangement joins TRBV12-3 or TRBV12-4 to TRBJ2-3, with 9 nucleotides matching TRBD2. V shed 2 bases, J shed 5 bases, and the junction held 14 bases outside the gene matches. The CDR3 consists of 18 residues. The CDR3 coding sequence is TGTGCCAGCAGTTTATCCCCCATTAGCGGGAGTGAGGGAGATACGCAGTATTTT. This codes for CASSLSPISGSEGDTQYF.

This clonotype was recorded many times. The chain uses TRBV7-9 and TRBJ1-6; no clear D gene. V was trimmed by 4 bases and J by 9 bases, leaving 13 bases between them. The germline V gene has CDR1 SEHNR and CDR2 FQNEAQ (reference sequence). CDR3 size: 14 residues. Here the CDR3 reads CASSYTSGPSPLHF. The CDR3 DNA reads TGTGCCAGCAGCTACACCTCCGGACCTTCACCCCTCCACTTT.

Ten or more counts support this clonotype. The genes are TRBV19 and TRBJ2-7, with TRBD1 matching 7 bases. Germline CDR1 reads LNHDA; CDR2 reads SQIVND (reference sequence). J was trimmed by 5 bases and V by 6 bases; bases with no gene match: 7. This CDR3 comprises 13 residues. The CDR3 protein is CASSFDRANEQYF. Written as DNA, the CDR3 is TGTGCCAGTAGCTTCGACAGGGCAAACGAGCAGTACTTC.

This clonotype was found many times. The CDR3 DNA follows: TGTGCCAGCAGAACGGGACAGACGAACACTGAAGCTTTCTTT. Translated, it gives CASRTGQTNTEAFF. This chain joins TRBV28 and TRBJ1-1, with 7 bases lining up with TRBD1. CDR1 and CDR2 from the germline V gene are MDHEN and SYDVKM. The V and J ends lost 6 bases and 1 base, in that order; junction bases with no gene match: 5. This CDR3 spans 14 amino acids.

Only one count was recorded for this clonotype. This sequence joins TRBV7-9 and TRBJ2-2; tentative D call: TRBD2 (5 bases). CDR1 and CDR2 (germline): SEHNR, FQNEAQ (reference sequence). V lost 8 bases and J 7 bases, leaving 11 bases between the germline ends. The CDR3 is 12 residues long. The CDR3 loop reads CASRRVVGELFF. CDR3 in DNA: TGTGCCAGCCGGCGGGTCGTCGGGGAGCTGTTTTTT. Full variable domain (rest looked up from reference TRBV7-9 and TRBJ2-2): DTGVSQNPRHKITKRGQNVTFRCDPISEHNRLYWYRQTLGQGPEFLTYFQNEAQLEKSRLLSDRFSAERPKGSFSTLEIQRTEQGDSAMYLCASRRVVGELFFGEGSRLTVL.

The chain is built from TRBV5-1 and TRBJ1-2, with D possibly TRBD1 on 5 matching bases. Germline values: CDR1 SGHRS, CDR2 YFSETQ. This CDR3 is 13 amino acids long. V was cut by 4 bases and J by 5 bases, with 12 bases left in between. CDR3 nucleotide sequence: TGCGCCAGCAGCCAGACAGAGTCTTATGGCTACACCTTC. This codes for CASSQTESYGYTF.

This clonotype has ten or more counts. This chain joins TRBV12-3 or TRBV12-4 and TRBJ2-2; no reliable D call. The V and J ends lost 5 bases and 0 bases respectively, with 13 bases between them. CDR3 length equals 16 residues. CDR3 in amino acids: CASSALGPTNTGELFF. CDR3 nucleotide sequence: TGTGCCAGCAGTGCCTTAGGACCTACGAACACCGGGGAGCTGTTTTTT.

The J gene is TRBJ1-1, the V gene TRBV6-5; tentatively, D is TRBD1 (6 bases). V was trimmed by 2 bases and J by 4 bases, leaving 14 bases between them. The CDR3 runs 15 residues. CDR1 is MNHEY, CDR2 SVGAGI, per germline. The chain's CDR3 is CASSYEGVVSTEAFF. The CDR3 bases are TGTGCCAGCAGTTACGAGGGGGTGGTGAGCACTGAAGCTTTCTTT.